This is a list of T cell receptor beta chains from one sample in a study of blood T cell repertoires in COVID-19. Assay: immunoSEQ multiplex PCR; the TCRdb copy retains only in-frame clones and omits some. Of roughly 150,000 clones listed, less than 85% are singletons. The sample taken for sequencing was peripheral blood. The receptors derive from a woman aged 55 to 70 with COVID-19, enrolled during active disease. Both conserved end residues are part of each CDR3. The D gene is left open where the match is weak. A clone size is listed for some rows: how often the clone was seen (once, few, many), or a class if it is expanded.

NA	13	NA	TRBV7-2	TRBJ2-7	TGTGCCAGCAGCTTAGATGGGGGGTACGAGCAGTACTTC	CASSLDGGYEQYF
few	14	NA	TRBV5-1	TRBJ1-4	TGCGCCAGCAGAGAAGGGGGGGCCAATGAAAAACTGTTTTTT	CASREGGANEKLFF
few	14	NA	TRBV18	TRBJ1-2	TGTGCCAGCTCACCCTGGGCACCCTCCGATGGCTACACCTTC	CASSPWAPSDGYTF
NA	14	NA	TRBV2	TRBJ2-1	TGTGCCAGCAGTACTAGCTACTCCTACAATGAGCAGTTCTTC	CASSTSYSYNEQFF
NA	16	NA	TRBV9	TRBJ2-3	TGTGCCAGCAGCGTAGAGGCGGGGGCCTTCACAGATACGCAGTATTTT	CASSVEAGAFTDTQYF
NA	15	NA	TRBV9	TRBJ2-6	TGTGCCAGCAGCGTAGACAGTCCTGGGGCCAACGTCCTGACTTTC	CASSVDSPGANVLTF
NA	14	NA	TRBV12-5	TRBJ2-7	TGTGCTAGTGGTACGAGATCCTTTTCCTACGAGCAGTACTTC	CASGTRSFSYEQYF
NA	13	NA	TRBV6-1	TRBJ1-2	TGTGCCAGCAGTGAATACAGGGCTTCGGGCTACACCTTC	CASSEYRASGYTF
few	15	NA	TRBV5-4	TRBJ1-1	TGTGCCAGCAGCTCGGACCCGGACAGGAACACTGAAGCTTTCTTT	CASSSDPDRNTEAFF
NA	16	TRBD2	TRBV5-1	TRBJ2-7	TGCGCCAGCAGCTTAATGGGACTAGCGGGAGCCAACGAGCAGTACTTC	CASSLMGLAGANEQYF
NA	15	TRBD2	TRBV27	TRBJ2-7	TGTGCCAGCAGTTTACGAGGACTAGCGCTCTACGAGCAGTACTTC	CASSLRGLALYEQYF
few	14	TRBD2	TRBV5-1	TRBJ2-3	TGCGCCAGCAGCTCTAGCGGGGCTGGAGATACGCAGTATTTT	CASSSSGAGDTQYF
NA	14	NA	TRBV6-5	TRBJ2-2	TGTGCCAGCAGTCCTCTACGACTCACCGGGGAGCTGTTTTTT	CASSPLRLTGELFF
NA	14	NA	TRBV6-5	TRBJ2-2	TGTGCCAGCGAATACCTCCGGGGTACCGGGGAGCTGTTTTTT	CASEYLRGTGELFF
NA	13	NA	TRBV7-3	TRBJ1-2	TGTGCCAGCAGCCAGGACAGCAGGAATGGCTACACCTTC	CASSQDSRNGYTF
NA	17	TRBD1	TRBV5-4	TRBJ2-2	TGTGCCAGCAGCTTGGAGGGACAGGGAATATTAACCGGGGAGCTGTTTTTT	CASSLEGQGILTGELFF
NA	11	NA	TRBV29-1	TRBJ1-1	TGCAGCGTGGACAGGAACACTGAAGCTTTCTTT	CSVDRNTEAFF
NA	17	NA	TRBV6-2/TRBV6-3	TRBJ1-2	TGTGCCAGCAGTTACTCGAAGGATGCAGGCTTTAACTATGGCTACACCTTC	CASSYSKDAGFNYGYTF
NA	13	NA	TRBV28	TRBJ1-6	TGTGCCAGCCAGGACAACTATAATTCACCCCTCCACTTT	CASQDNYNSPLHF
NA	15	TRBD1	TRBV5-4	TRBJ1-1	TGTGCCAGCAGCTCGCTACAGGGGGCGGGCACTGAAGCTTTCTTT	CASSSLQGAGTEAFF
few	14	NA	TRBV19	TRBJ2-5	TGTGCCAGTAGTATCGGGGGACCTCAAGAGACCCAGTACTTC	CASSIGGPQETQYF
NA	19	TRBD1	TRBV4-2	TRBJ2-6	TGTGCCAGCAGCCAAGCGACAGGGGGCTTGGGCTCTGGGGCCAACGTCCTGACTTTC	CASSQATGGLGSGANVLTF
medium-sized	11	NA	TRBV6-6	TRBJ1-2	TGTGCCAGCACCCCCGGCTATGGCTACACCTTC	CASTPGYGYTF
NA	12	NA	TRBV29-1	TRBJ1-2	TGCATCGCGAGGGGGTCTAACTATGGCTACACCTTC	CIARGSNYGYTF
NA	18	NA	TRBV6-2/TRBV6-3	TRBJ2-6	TGTGCCAGCAGTTACTTCGGACACCTATTCTCTGGGGCCAACGTCCTGACTTTC	CASSYFGHLFSGANVLTF
NA	13	NA	TRBV19	TRBJ1-1	TGTGCCAGTAGTAATACAGGTGACACTGAAGCTTTCTTT	CASSNTGDTEAFF
NA	19	NA	TRBV4-3	TRBJ2-7	TGCGCCAGCAGCCAAGATTTGGCAGGGGGGTCCGGGGGCGCCTACGAGCAGTACTTC	CASSQDLAGGSGGAYEQYF
NA	16	TRBD2	TRBV28	TRBJ2-1	TGTGCCAGCGGAGGTGGCGGGAGTTCCTCCTACAATGAGCAGTTCTTC	CASGGGGSSSYNEQFF
NA	13	TRBD1	TRBV27	TRBJ2-7	TGTGCCAGCAGTTTACGACAGGGCTACGAGCAGTACTTC	CASSLRQGYEQYF
NA	12	NA	TRBV7-2	TRBJ1-3	TGTGCCAGCAGTGTACTTGGAAACACCATATATTTT	CASSVLGNTIYF
many	15	NA	TRBV6-2/TRBV6-3	TRBJ1-5	TGTGCCAGCAGTCCAGGACTGCGGGGCAATCAGCCCCAGCATTTT	CASSPGLRGNQPQHF
NA	12	NA	TRBV29-1	TRBJ1-1	TGCAGCGTGTTCGGGACTCTGACTGAAGCTTTCTTT	CSVFGTLTEAFF